What follows describes a single T cell receptor beta chain. Per the original methods: The assay estimated nucleated cells by amplifying reference gene primers. Sequencing was performed with immunoSEQ multiplex PCR; in TCRdb, only in-frame clones are kept and a portion is missing. The V and J calls and clone size were taken over from that table, and D and trimming were inferred from the DNA. The sample shows about 480,000 clones, about 89% of them seen only once. This sample was taken from a study of blood T cell repertoires in COVID-19. The trim removed 2 bases at V and 3 bases at J, leaving 4 bases unmatched. CDR1 MNHEY and CDR2 SMNVEV come from the germline V gene (reference sequence). The CDR3 is 14 amino acids.

The genes are TRBV27 and TRBJ2-7, with 7 bases fitting TRBD1. The sequence was obtained from a woman aged 30 to 39 with acute or convalescent COVID-19. The specimen sequenced was peripheral blood. This CDR3 reads CASSLRGPDYEQYF. The CDR3 DNA reads as TGTGCCAGCAGTTTAAGGGGGCCCGACTACGAGCAGTACTTC.